This is a list of T cell receptor beta chains from one sample in a study of T cell responses to AZD1222 COVID-19 vaccine. Libraries were prepared by immunoSEQ multiplex PCR; TCRdb keeps only in-frame clonotypes and omits some of them. Of more than 95,000 clones in the sample, 70% to 90% were seen once. Sequencing used peripheral blood, obtained on day 0 of AZD1222 vaccination. These receptor sequences come from an adult in good health. CDR3s leave out the opening cysteine and the closing phenylalanine or tryptophan.

>TRBV5-4
ASGRSSYEQY
>TRBV5-4
ASRVDIGEETQY
>TRBV11-3
ASSLDFRQGALDEQF
>TRBV28
ASSFSAGGMGEQY
>TRBV24-1
ATSDLQAGSYPPTNEKLF
>TRBV20-1
SASSQGALGEQF
>TRBV7-9
ASSPDTNYGYT
>TRBV2
ASSPRTSGSYEQY
>TRBV15
ATSRTSVRGRQETQY
>TRBV27
ASSFSNYYGYT
>TRBV6-4
ASRGDREADGYT
>TRBV25-1
ASSKRDIGQGAVDTQY
>TRBV29-1
SYIGQGAEAF
>TRBV5-1
ASSLEGGTEAF
>TRBV2
ASSPRQGGEQY
>TRBV18
ASSPGGGDQPQH
>TRBV19
ASSIGTYNEQF
>TRBV6-5
ASSNPDRGDQPQH
>TRBV29-1
SVSTGGLSEQY
>TRBV4-1
ASSPQVWGNTIY
>TRBV5-6
ASSVGMGQTYNEQF
>TRBV10-2
ASGGQGGQPQH
>TRBV18
ASSPGSAVYNSPLH
>TRBV10-2
ASRGQGSGIVQF
>TRBV2
ASGGTQGAGVGGETQY
>TRBV3-1/TRBV3-2
ASSRQRDTQY
>TRBV7-8
ASSSEGMNSNQPQH
>TRBV20-1
SASLVAGESDTQY
>TRBV6-6
ASSSSGANVLT
>TRBV7-9
ASSPTSVAYEQY
>TRBV5-1
ASSLGDLTNTEAF
>TRBV10-3
AIKETGTGNEQF
>TRBV21-1
ASSKVKQGKDTEAF
>TRBV6-6
ASTREGEKLF
>TRBV7-9
ASSFHQGNTEAF
>TRBV2
ASIDWTGYNSPLH
>TRBV10-3
AIRDRDDTGELF
>TRBV27
ASSSWGGQQETQY
>TRBV6-5
ASSLTGGPAETQY
>TRBV7-8
ASSLDGFGLGEF
>TRBV6-1
ASSGLQGGVNTEAF
>TRBV28
ASSLPGPFELYNEQF
>TRBV5-4
ASSFDTLNTEAF
>TRBV7-6
ASSIAFDSGNTIY
>TRBV7-9
ASSPWGTGANVLT
>TRBV2
ASRRQGIEQF
>TRBV4-3
ASSLRTGTDTQY
>TRBV11-2
ASSLAGLSLANTGELF
>TRBV28
ASSRGGAGNGYT
>TRBV1
TSSPGHNRLADPTYEQY
>TRBV13
ASSPPGRSTGELF
>TRBV10-3
AISPRTGGGRDNEQF
>TRBV28
ASGGMGGFRANYGYT
>TRBV28
ASTAGGASQPQH
>TRBV7-8
ASSLAKGLNEKLF